This T cell receptor (beta chain) was identified in a study of cytomegalovirus exposure and HLA in healthy donors. General observations from the study: CMV antigen specificity was confirmed in vitro for three CMV-associated chains.

Germline assignment: CDR1 SGHTA and CDR2 FQGNSA. V was pared by 3 bases and J by 0 bases, with 5 bases of the junction left unmatched. This CDR3 region has 16 residues. TCRdb keeps only in-frame clones here, not all; method: immunoSEQ multiplex PCR. This sample has tens of thousands of clones, with more than 85% found just once. This clone was detected only once. Its antigen remains unknown. The chain recombines TRBV7-2 with TRBJ2-7; 10 bases line up with TRBD2. Sequencing used PBMCs. The origin of this receptor is a man between 18 and 35 years old in good health and CMV-seronegative. The CDR3 coding sequence is TGTGCCAGCAGCTTCGGACTAGCGGTGACCTCCTACGAGCAGTACTTC. Translated: CASSFGLAVTSYEQYF.